What follows is one T cell receptor (beta chain) and its context. There is no known antigen for this receptor. Per-base quality was not reported, and no clone a single base away is much larger than it. The germline V and J ends show losses of 3 bases and 7 bases respectively, and no gene match explains 6 bases of the junction. The germline V gene (reference sequence) provides CDR1 LNHDA and CDR2 SQIVND. Spanning cysteine to phenylalanine, the CDR3 consists of 13 amino acids. Of the read, only the CDR3 DNA is kept; its 39 bases are in frame from base 1. This sample is part of a study of blood T cell repertoires in COVID-19 (TCRdb year 2020). Notes on the research overall: The collaborator samples originated in the United States, Italy and Spain and spanned the acute and convalescent phases of COVID-19. The material from the prospective study consisted of cDNA or gDNA derived from T cells, B-cell-depleted T cells, or PBMCs. Deeply sampled blood TCRbeta repertoires from subjects exposed to, actively infected with, or recovered from COVID-19 were included in the dataset. The repertoires were made available in a free public database intended to serve as a resource for research on the immune response to SARS-CoV-2. The samples were drawn from two sources: the first 160 participants of the ongoing ImmuneRACE study, and 1,200 or so subjects contributed by 6 global collaborators. A de-identified subject ID, COVID-19 status, age in years and sex were almost always included in the sample metadata. Where HLA class I and class II types were available, the types were taken from metadata supplied by the sample provider, not from assay-based typing.

TCRbeta CDR3 regions were amplified from genomic DNA by means of the immunoSEQ Assay, a bias-controlled multiplex PCR. Per the authors' processing: Within the assay, amplification of reference gene primers was used to estimate how many nucleated cells each sample contained. Sequence reads were collapsed and filtered to measure the absolute abundance of every unique TCRbeta CDR3 rearrangement. Productive Simpson clonality was computed per sample as the square root of Simpson's diversity index over productive rearrangements. Not all clones reach the TCRdb copy of this immuneACCESS table, which keeps in-frame sequences only. Checked studies attribute under half of the gap to unresolved V genes and leave the rest unexplained. The V and J calls and the clone size are those of that table, but D and trimming were determined from the DNA. Recorded for this sample are about 200,000 clones; roughly 90% of them occurred a single time. Clones ranked in the top ten supply around 8.4% of the sample.

Participants in the prospective study were aged roughly 18 to 89 years, lived in 24 United States geographic areas, and enrolled through a virtual design. In the prospective study, participants were assigned to cohorts based on the clinical history participants reported in a screening survey and a study questionnaire. ImmuneRACE Cohort 3 recovered participants were defined by two consecutive negative NP/OP PCR tests, healthcare professional clearance, or symptom resolution. In the prospective study, mobile phlebotomists collected whole blood, serum and a nasopharyngeal or oropharyngeal swab from each participant. Participants in the prospective study had the option to provide additional blood draws and questionnaires over a roughly two-month period. Before DNA extraction, prospective study blood samples were shipped either frozen or at room temperature. Overall results and qualifications from the work: The quantity of clinical and demographic metadata differed by source and by participant and was supplied without curation.

The specimen was PBMCs or T cells enriched from blood (not recorded which). This receptor was obtained from a woman between 18 and 30 years old who had recovered from COVID-19. The rearrangement joined TRBV19 to TRBJ2-7, with 7 middle bases fitting TRBD1. In nucleotides, the sequence is TGTGCCAGTAGTATTGGGGACAGTCGGGAGCAGTACTTC. It codes for CASSIGDSREQYF. Reference TRBV19 and TRBJ2-7 proteins supply the regions before and after the CDR3; the full variable domain is: DGGITQSPKYLFRKEGQNVTLSCEQNLNHDAMYWYRQDPGQGLRLIYYSQIVNDFQKGDIAEGYSVSREKKESFPLTVTSAQKNPTAFYLCASSIGDSREQYFGPGTRLTVT.